A single sample is the source of the 30 T cell receptor beta chains below, sequenced in a study of shared clonotypes between healthy human individuals. Measured with immunoSEQ multiplex PCR; TCRdb has only the in-frame clones, and not every one. The sample contains 2 million to 2.5 million clones, more than 80% of which appear only once. The sample consisted of naive CD4+ T cells from PBMCs. The subset here: CD45RA+ positively selected. These receptors all stem from a man aged 18-30 years in good health. Some clones in this sample may be carry-over from other donors' samples.

The CDR3 region is CASSSPEGTEAFF. The CDR3 DNA reads as TGCGCCAGCAGCTCTCCAGAAGGCACTGAAGCTTTCTTT. This chain connects TRBV5-1 to TRBJ1-1; D call uncertain. Germline V gene data show CDR1 as SGHRS and CDR2 as YFSETQ. This CDR3 contains 13 residues. V dropped 3 bases and J dropped 4 bases, with 10 bases sitting between them. The entire variable domain, with the rest obtained from reference TRBV5-1 and TRBJ1-1, is as follows: KAGVTQTPRYLIKTRGQQVTLSCSPISGHRSVSWYQQTPGQGLQFLFEYFSETQRNKGNFPGRFSGRQFSNSRSEMNVSTLELGDSALYLCASSSPEGTEAFFGQGTRLTVV.

This clone was picked up one time. Here the CDR3 reads CASSLAGVVGYTF. In DNA, the CDR3 is TGTGCCAGCAGCTTAGCCGGGGTCGTAGGCTACACCTTC. The rearrangement uses TRBV11-2 and TRBJ1-2; D is unresolved. V was cut by 1 base and J by 8 bases, with 11 bases left in between. CDR3 length: 13 residues. The V gene's germline CDR1 is SGHAT and CDR2 FQNNGV.

The J gene is TRBJ2-7, the V gene TRBV9, with 9 bases fitting TRBD2. Trimming cost V 1 base and J 2 bases; bases outside gene matches: 7. CDR1 is SGDLS and CDR2 is YYNGEE in the germline V gene. The CDR3 spans 16 residues. The CDR3 reads CASSVRSSGAAYEQYF. CDR3 bases: TGTGCCAGCAGCGTAAGATCTAGCGGGGCCGCCTACGAGCAGTACTTC. Drawing the rest from reference TRBV9 and TRBJ2-7, the complete variable domain is DSGVTQTPKHLITATGQRVTLRCSPRSGDLSVYWYQQSLDQGLQFLIQYYNGEERAKGNILERFSAQQFPDLHSELNLSSLELGDSALYFCASSVRSSGAAYEQYFGPGTRLTVT.

The CDR3: CASSADATYGGELFF. Written as DNA, the CDR3 is TGTGCCAGCAGCGCCGACGCAACGTATGGCGGGGAGCTGTTTTTT. The chain couples TRBV9 to TRBJ2-2; D unclear. Between the trimmed V and J ends, which lost 3 bases and 7 bases, there was a span of 16 bases. Germline V gene sequence: CDR1 SGDLS, CDR2 YYNGEE. The CDR3 is 15 residues long. Complete variable domain (other parts from reference TRBV9 and TRBJ2-2): DSGVTQTPKHLITATGQRVTLRCSPRSGDLSVYWYQQSLDQGLQFLIQYYNGEERAKGNILERFSAQQFPDLHSELNLSSLELGDSALYFCASSADATYGGELFFGEGSRLTVL.

The chain employs TRBV11-3 and TRBJ2-2; D is perhaps TRBD2 (6 bases). From germline, CDR1 is SGHNT and CDR2 YENEEA. Trimming took off 0 bases at V and 6 bases at J, with 8 bases between the two ends. The CDR3 is 14 amino acids. The CDR3 nucleotides are TGTGCCAGCAGCTTAGACGGGAGTGCCGGGGAGCTGTTTTTT. Encoded protein: CASSLDGSAGELFF. The full variable domain, rest sourced from reference TRBV11-3 and TRBJ2-2, is EAGVVQSPRYKIIEKKQPVAFWCNPISGHNTLYWYLQNLGQGPELLIRYENEEAVDDSQLPKDRFSAERLKGVDSTLKIQPAELGDSAVYLCASSLDGSAGELFFGEGSRLTVL.

J is TRBJ2-3 and V is TRBV29-1; 9 bases are shared with TRBD1. The ends lost 7 bases at V and 3 bases at J; junction bases unmatched: 11. This CDR3 contains 15 residues. Germline CDR1 reads SQVTM; CDR2 reads ANQGSEA. The DNA for the CDR3 is TGCAGCGCCGGGTACAGGGGGCGCAGGACAGATACGCAGTATTTT. Protein sequence: CSAGYRGRRTDTQYF.

This rearrangement joins TRBV29-1 to TRBJ1-4; no definite D call. Germline V gene sequence: CDR1 SQVTM, CDR2 ANQGSEA. There are 13 residues in the CDR3. Trimming stripped 6 bases from V and 3 bases from J, with 11 bases between. CDR3 sequence reads: CSVMKGPNEKLFF. The CDR3 nucleotides read TGCAGCGTGATGAAGGGTCCTAATGAAAAACTGTTTTTT. Looking up the rest from reference TRBV29-1 and TRBJ1-4 gives the full variable domain: SAVISQKPSRDICQRGTSLTIQCQVDSQVTMMFWYRQQPGQSLTLIATANQGSEATYESGFVIDKFPISRPNLTFSTLTVSNMSPEDSSIYLCSVMKGPNEKLFFGSGTQLSVL.

This clone was recorded once. The chain joins TRBV9 to TRBJ2-1; 7 bases are a match to TRBD1. CDR1 SGDLS and CDR2 YYNGEE come from the germline V gene. The junction had 9 bases not matched to a gene; V was cut back by 4 bases and J by 2 bases. This CDR3 contains 16 residues. The CDR3 sequence is CASSQRGQRTYNEQFF. CDR3 in DNA: TGTGCCAGCAGCCAAAGGGGACAGCGAACCTACAATGAGCAGTTCTTC.

This chain connects TRBV18 to TRBJ1-3, with 8 positions matching TRBD1. J gave up 0 bases and V 2 bases, and 0 bases lay outside the gene matches. Germline V lookup: CDR1 KGHSH, CDR2 LQKENI. There are 15 residues in the CDR3. The CDR3 coding sequence is TGTGCCAGCTCACCAACAGGGGGCTCTGGAAACACCATATATTTT. Encoded protein: CASSPTGGSGNTIYF.

This rearrangement joins TRBV6-1 to TRBJ2-1, with D tentatively TRBD1 (9 bases). The germline CDR1 and CDR2 sequences are MNHNS and SASEGT. V lost 6 bases, J lost 3 bases, and 15 bases lay in between. This CDR3 comprises 15 residues. The CDR3 region has the DNA TGTGCCAGCAGCCGGGGGGGACAGGGCTACAATGAGCAGTTCTTC. It yields the protein CASSRGGQGYNEQFF.

The CDR3 region has the DNA TGTGCCAGCAGAATCAGGGAAAACTATGGCTACACCTTC. The encoded protein is CASRIRENYGYTF. J is TRBJ1-2 and V is TRBV6-6, with D tentatively TRBD1 (5 bases). This CDR3 has 13 amino acids. In germline, CDR1 is MNHNY, CDR2 SVGAGI (reference sequence). V lost 6 bases and J 2 bases, leaving 10 bases between the germline ends.

The chain couples TRBV7-8 to TRBJ1-1, with 7 bases lining up with TRBD1. Germline V gene data show CDR1 as SGHVS and CDR2 as FQNEAQ. The V segment lost 1 base and the J segment 1 base; nucleotides outside the gene matches: 3. The CDR3 is 15 residues long. CDR3 DNA: TGTGCCAGCAGCTTAGAGGGGACAGCGAACACTGAAGCTTTCTTT. It yields the protein CASSLEGTANTEAFF.

J is TRBJ2-1 and V is TRBV4-1, with 7 positions matching TRBD2. Germline-derived CDR1 and CDR2 are MGHRA and YSYEKL. The CDR3 is 14 amino acids. Trimming took 8 bases from V and 3 from J; bases not matched to a gene: 7. CDR3 residues: CASRGAGSYNEQFF. The CDR3, as DNA: TGCGCCAGCCGGGGAGCGGGAAGCTACAATGAGCAGTTCTTC.

This clone was seen once. This chain uses TRBV5-1 with TRBJ1-6, with 9 nucleotides matching TRBD1. The germline V gene has CDR1 SGHRS and CDR2 YFSETQ. V gave up 5 bases and J gave up 1 base; unmatched junction bases: 19. The CDR3 sequence is 21 residues long. The CDR3 spells CASSPNKGTGQTGSYNSPLHF. The DNA for the CDR3 is TGCGCCAGCAGTCCCAATAAGGGGACAGGGCAAACCGGGTCCTATAATTCACCCCTCCACTTT. Combining the CDR3 with reference TRBV5-1 and TRBJ1-6 gives the whole variable domain KAGVTQTPRYLIKTRGQQVTLSCSPISGHRSVSWYQQTPGQGLQFLFEYFSETQRNKGNFPGRFSGRQFSNSRSEMNVSTLELGDSALYLCASSPNKGTGQTGSYNSPLHFGNGTRLTVT.

V gene TRBV7-9 combines with J gene TRBJ2-7; D perhaps matches TRBD2 (5 bases). Germline-derived CDR1 and CDR2 are SEHNR and FQNEAQ (reference sequence). CDR3 length equals 16 residues. Trimming shortened V by 2 bases and J by 0 bases, and 14 bases separated the two germline ends. The CDR3 loop is CASSLPTGGSSYEQYF. CDR3 sequence (DNA): TGTGCCAGCAGCTTACCCACCGGAGGCAGCTCCTACGAGCAGTACTTC.

J is TRBJ2-5 and V is TRBV5-6; 8 bases align to TRBD2. With 3 bases clipped from V and 0 bases from J, the junction kept 10 bases outside the gene matches. The CDR3 runs to 17 residues. Germline V lookup: CDR1 SGHDT, CDR2 YYEEEE. In nucleotides, the CDR3 is TGTGCCAGCAGCTCCGGGTTAGCGGGAATGTACCAAGAGACCCAGTACTTC. This encodes CASSSGLAGMYQETQYF. The whole variable domain, remainder taken from reference TRBV5-6 and TRBJ2-5, is DAGVTQSPTHLIKTRGQQVTLRCSPKSGHDTVSWYQQALGQGPQFIFQYYEEEERQRGNFPDRFSGHQFPNYSSELNVNALLLGDSALYLCASSSGLAGMYQETQYFGPGTRLLVL.

The chain recombines TRBV19 with TRBJ2-3, with 7 bases that match TRBD2. The germline gives CDR1 LNHDA, CDR2 SQIVND (reference sequence). With 1 base clipped from V and 5 bases from J, the junction kept 9 bases outside the gene matches. This CDR3 contains 16 residues. Here the CDR3 reads CASSIVRAGALDTQYF. The CDR3 region has the DNA TGTGCCAGTAGTATAGTGAGGGCGGGAGCCCTAGATACGCAGTATTTT.

Regarding this clone: The identical CDR3 is also encoded by other nucleotide sequences in the sample. This rearrangement joins TRBV28 to TRBJ2-7; 11 nucleotides align to TRBD1. Germline lookup yields CDR1 MDHEN and CDR2 SYDVKM. Losses at the gene ends were 2 bases for V and 2 bases for J; bases not matched to a gene: 2. The CDR3 loop spans 15 amino acids. The CDR3 nucleotides are TGTGCCAGCAGTTTAGGGGGACAGGGGGCCTACGAGCAGTACTTC. Translating it yields CASSLGGQGAYEQYF. The full variable domain, its missing parts supplied by reference TRBV28 and TRBJ2-7, is DVKVTQSSRYLVKRTGEKVFLECVQDMDHENMFWYRQDPGLGLRLIYFSYDVKMKEKGDIPEGYSVSREKKERFSLILESASTNQTSMYLCASSLGGQGAYEQYFGPGTRLTVT.

The CDR3 loop is CASSHLLLGNTGELFF. CDR3 DNA sequence: TGTGCCAGCAGCCACCTATTACTAGGAAACACCGGGGAGCTGTTTTTT. The chain carries TRBV11-2 and TRBJ2-2, with D perhaps TRBD2 (5 bases). Germline CDR1 and CDR2: SGHAT and FQNNGV. Trimming left V 5 bases short and J 2 bases short, with 15 bases between. The CDR3 runs to 16 residues. Full variable domain (missing parts from reference TRBV11-2 and TRBJ2-2): EAGVAQSPRYKIIEKRQSVAFWCNPISGHATLYWYQQILGQGPKLLIQFQNNGVVDDSQLPKDRFSAERLKGVDSTLKIQPAKLEDSAVYLCASSHLLLGNTGELFFGEGSRLTVL.

In this sample, this clone turned up once. The genes are TRBV9 and TRBJ2-7; 7 bases match TRBD2. This CDR3 comprises 14 residues. Germline V gene data show CDR1 as SGDLS and CDR2 as YYNGEE. V shed 4 bases and J 7 bases; nucleotides not matched to a gene: 11. The CDR3 reads CASSPRTSLAEQYF. The CDR3 DNA reads TGTGCCAGCAGCCCCCGGACTAGTCTTGCGGAGCAGTACTTC.

CDR3 coding DNA: TGTGCCAGCAGCTCGCCACAGGGAAGAGGCCAGCCCCAGCATTTT. Translating gives CASSSPQGRGQPQHF. The chain is built from TRBV12-1 and TRBJ1-5; no DNA check was done on the table's D call, TRBD1. TRBV12-1 is reported as a pseudogene. The CDR3 sequence is 15 residues long.

The chain employs TRBV7-2 and TRBJ2-5; no clear D. The length of the CDR3 is 14 residues. Trimming left V 3 bases short and J 0 bases short, with 8 bases between. Germline V gene data show CDR1 as SGHTA and CDR2 as FQGNSA. The CDR3 region has the DNA TGTGCCAGCAGCTTGATGGCAGACCAAGAGACCCAGTACTTC. This codes for CASSLMADQETQYF. Using reference TRBV7-2 and TRBJ2-5 for the parts outside the CDR3, the full variable domain is GAGVSQSPSNKVTEKGKDVELRCDPISGHTALYWYRQSLGQGLEFLIYFQGNSAPDKSGLPSDRFSAERTGGSVSTLTIQRTQQEDSAVYLCASSLMADQETQYFGPGTRLLVL.

This chain uses TRBV2 with TRBJ2-3, with TRBD2 matching over 14 bases. This CDR3 spans 16 amino acids. With V trimmed by 6 bases and J by 6 bases, 8 bases remained unmatched. Germline CDR1 reads SNHLY; CDR2 reads FYNNEI. CDR3 nucleotide sequence: TGTGCCAGCAGCCCCATCGGACTAGCGGGAGGCGATACGCAGTATTTT. Translating it yields CASSPIGLAGGDTQYF.

As regards this clone: Different DNA sequences within this sample yield the same CDR3. This chain links TRBV7-2 with TRBJ1-2; 7 nucleotides agree with TRBD1. The V gene's germline CDR1 is SGHTA and CDR2 FQGNSA. Trimming took 0 bases from V and 5 from J; bases not matched to a gene: 0. The CDR3 consists of 13 residues. The DNA of the CDR3 is TGTGCCAGCAGCTTAGCCAGGGGGTATGGCTACACCTTC. Its protein is CASSLARGYGYTF.

On this clone itself: This specimen includes other DNA sequences encoding the same CDR3. The chain couples TRBV20-1 to TRBJ2-3, with unresolved D. The ends were cut back, 3 bases at V and 5 bases at J, with 6 bases in the middle. The germline CDR1 and CDR2 sequences are DFQATT and SNEGSKA (reference sequence). The length of the CDR3 is 11 residues. CDR3 in DNA: TGCAGTGCTAGCTGGGGAGATACGCAGTATTTT. As protein: CSASWGDTQYF.

V usage is TRBV7-7 and J usage is TRBJ2-1, with 13 nucleotides matching TRBD2. Germline V gene data show CDR1 as SSHAT and CDR2 as FNYEAQ (reference sequence). The CDR3 spans 15 residues. V lost 5 bases to trimming and J lost 7 bases; unmatched junction nucleotides: 5. CDR3 protein: CASSRTSGSVNEQFF. The CDR3 DNA is TGTGCCAGCAGCCGGACTAGCGGGAGTGTTAATGAGCAGTTCTTC.

This clone was counted between two and nine times. This sequence joins TRBV19 and TRBJ2-1; 9 nucleotides match TRBD2. V was clipped by 3 bases and J by 8 bases; unmatched bases: 8. Germline V gene data show CDR1 as LNHDA and CDR2 as SQIVND (reference sequence). The CDR3 is 15 amino acids. The CDR3 sequence is CASSIGGRAVDEQFF. DNA for the CDR3: TGTGCCAGTAGTATTGGCGGGAGGGCCGTAGATGAGCAGTTCTTC.

V usage is TRBV6-6 and J usage is TRBJ2-7; D possibly corresponds to TRBD1 (6 bases). The CDR3 is made up of 13 amino acids. Trimming removed 6 bases from V and 5 bases from J, with 14 bases in between. From germline, CDR1 is MNHNY and CDR2 SVGAGI (reference sequence). Written as DNA, the CDR3 is TGTGCCAGCAGATTACAGGGTTCTGACGAGCAGTACTTC. Amino acid sequence: CASRLQGSDEQYF.

The chain carries TRBV5-1 and TRBJ2-7; 8 bases map to TRBD1. CDR1 and CDR2 (germline): SGHRS, YFSETQ. The ends lost 0 bases at V and 4 bases at J; junction bases unmatched: 9. The CDR3 has 16 residues. This chain's CDR3 is CASSLDPGQVGYEQYF. CDR3 nucleotides: TGCGCCAGCAGCTTGGACCCGGGACAGGTGGGGTACGAGCAGTACTTC.

This clone was observed once. The V and J genes are TRBV19 and TRBJ1-2, with 7 bases that match TRBD1. Germline CDR1 and CDR2: LNHDA and SQIVND (reference sequence). The CDR3 contains 17 residues. Trimming at V came to 3 bases and at J to 0 bases, leaving 10 bases not matched to a gene. CDR3 DNA sequence: TGTGCCAGTAGTATCCCTCGACAGGGACGAACTAACTATGGCTACACCTTC. It specifies CASSIPRQGRTNYGYTF. The full variable domain, completed using reference TRBV19 and TRBJ1-2, is DGGITQSPKYLFRKEGQNVTLSCEQNLNHDAMYWYRQDPGQGLRLIYYSQIVNDFQKGDIAEGYSVSREKKESFPLTVTSAQKNPTAFYLCASSIPRQGRTNYGYTFGSGTRLTVV.